This entry is about one T cell receptor (beta chain). No cognate antigen has been identified for it. Base-call qualities are not available, and no considerably larger clone is one nucleotide away. Peripheral blood CD8+ and CD4+ T cells from healthy donors, Susac syndrome patients and multiple sclerosis patients were profiled by high-throughput TCR beta sequencing. The Susac syndrome patients fulfilled recently defined diagnostic criteria for definite or probable disease. Bulk CD8+ and CD4+ T cells were purified by magnetic negative isolation, while CD8+ TEMRA cells were enriched using FACS. Blood was collected in EDTA tubes and processed within 24 hours, with PBMCs isolated through density gradient centrifugation. PBMCs intended for TCR sequencing were cryopreserved in liquid nitrogen and thawed later in a water bath at 37 degrees C. The sorted or isolated CD4+, CD8+ and CD8+ TEMRA cells reached a purity of at least 90%.

RNA was extracted using the RNeasy kit, and roughly 0.5 to 1 microgram was reverse transcribed with random hexamers. The immunoSEQ multiplex PCR assay, covering 54 Vbeta and 13 Jbeta segments, was used to amplify TCR beta CDR3 regions. PCR amplification bias was corrected using a synthetic template baseline for primer optimization and computational correction. The paper's data handling went like this. Reads were annotated to V, D and J genes per IMGT and analyzed with immunoSEQ Analyzer, keeping only productive sequences. To calculate clonality, Shannon entropy was normalized by log2 of the number of productive unique sequences and then subtracted from one. Public and private clones were assessed among the 100 most prevalent clones of each patient and control. Clones were defined as Susac-specific when absent from the healthy and MS cohorts, from roughly 1,000 published viral clones and from other ImmuneACCESS disease sequences. The public reads were quality trimmed at Q25 with fastp and then assembled into clones with MiXCR by TCRdb, keeping productive beta chains. Each entry is one CDR3 protein sequence, shown with its most common DNA and genes. TCRdb, not the original authors, processed these V and J calls. This sample holds under 300,000 distinct CDR3 sequences; 90% to 97% were observed only once. The ten largest make up roughly 0.1% of the sample.

From the cysteine up to the phenylalanine, the CDR3 has a length of 13 residues. Solely the CDR3 DNA is kept, with 39 bases framed from the first base. V loses 4 bases, J loses 4 bases, and the germline ends lie 11 bases apart. The germline V gene (reference sequence) provides CDR1 DFQATT and CDR2 SNEGSKA. The sample is drawn from a study of CD8 T cells in Susac syndrome (dated by TCRdb to the late 2010s). General notes on the study: Of the Susac syndrome patients who were sequenced, 8 or 9 were in clinical remission while 5 or 6 had clinically active disease. Repertoire sequencing was used to test whether CD8+ T cell activation and differentiation in Susac syndrome was antigen driven. At the time of blood withdrawal, Susac syndrome patients were either therapy-naive, taking corticosteroids (with some also receiving IVIg), or on IVIg alone.

What the study reported, not specific to this receptor: The TCR sequencing and HLA analysis was acknowledged to have included a relatively small number of individuals. No clonal expansion was detected in the CD4+ T cell repertoire of Susac syndrome patients.

Sequenced input: CD4+ T cells from PBMCs. This receptor was obtained from a human donor with Susac syndrome. The sequence is built from TRBV20-1 and TRBJ1-5; too little of a D gene remains to name it. DNA sequence: TGCAGTGCTATTCCCCAGATTAATCAGCCCCAGCATTTT. Translation gives CSAIPQINQPQHF.